This T cell receptor (beta chain) originates from a study of tumor T cells in aggressive B-cell lymphoma. The protocol was immunoSEQ multiplex PCR, while the TCRdb copy is restricted to in-frame clones and leaves out a portion. The sample lists about 2,100 clones, less than 95% occurring once. The CDR3 consists of 15 residues. Germline V gene data show CDR1 as SGHVS and CDR2 as FQNEAQ. After removal of 5 bases from V and 5 bases from J, the junction contained 11 bases not matched to a gene. J is TRBJ2-7 and V is TRBV7-8, with 8 bases lining up with TRBD2. Input material: tumor tissue. This sequence originates from an adult with diffuse large B cell lymphoma. As DNA, the CDR3 is TGTGCCAGCAGCGAAGGCCTTAGCGGGACCCACGAGCAGTACTTC. It codes for CASSEGLSGTHEQYF.